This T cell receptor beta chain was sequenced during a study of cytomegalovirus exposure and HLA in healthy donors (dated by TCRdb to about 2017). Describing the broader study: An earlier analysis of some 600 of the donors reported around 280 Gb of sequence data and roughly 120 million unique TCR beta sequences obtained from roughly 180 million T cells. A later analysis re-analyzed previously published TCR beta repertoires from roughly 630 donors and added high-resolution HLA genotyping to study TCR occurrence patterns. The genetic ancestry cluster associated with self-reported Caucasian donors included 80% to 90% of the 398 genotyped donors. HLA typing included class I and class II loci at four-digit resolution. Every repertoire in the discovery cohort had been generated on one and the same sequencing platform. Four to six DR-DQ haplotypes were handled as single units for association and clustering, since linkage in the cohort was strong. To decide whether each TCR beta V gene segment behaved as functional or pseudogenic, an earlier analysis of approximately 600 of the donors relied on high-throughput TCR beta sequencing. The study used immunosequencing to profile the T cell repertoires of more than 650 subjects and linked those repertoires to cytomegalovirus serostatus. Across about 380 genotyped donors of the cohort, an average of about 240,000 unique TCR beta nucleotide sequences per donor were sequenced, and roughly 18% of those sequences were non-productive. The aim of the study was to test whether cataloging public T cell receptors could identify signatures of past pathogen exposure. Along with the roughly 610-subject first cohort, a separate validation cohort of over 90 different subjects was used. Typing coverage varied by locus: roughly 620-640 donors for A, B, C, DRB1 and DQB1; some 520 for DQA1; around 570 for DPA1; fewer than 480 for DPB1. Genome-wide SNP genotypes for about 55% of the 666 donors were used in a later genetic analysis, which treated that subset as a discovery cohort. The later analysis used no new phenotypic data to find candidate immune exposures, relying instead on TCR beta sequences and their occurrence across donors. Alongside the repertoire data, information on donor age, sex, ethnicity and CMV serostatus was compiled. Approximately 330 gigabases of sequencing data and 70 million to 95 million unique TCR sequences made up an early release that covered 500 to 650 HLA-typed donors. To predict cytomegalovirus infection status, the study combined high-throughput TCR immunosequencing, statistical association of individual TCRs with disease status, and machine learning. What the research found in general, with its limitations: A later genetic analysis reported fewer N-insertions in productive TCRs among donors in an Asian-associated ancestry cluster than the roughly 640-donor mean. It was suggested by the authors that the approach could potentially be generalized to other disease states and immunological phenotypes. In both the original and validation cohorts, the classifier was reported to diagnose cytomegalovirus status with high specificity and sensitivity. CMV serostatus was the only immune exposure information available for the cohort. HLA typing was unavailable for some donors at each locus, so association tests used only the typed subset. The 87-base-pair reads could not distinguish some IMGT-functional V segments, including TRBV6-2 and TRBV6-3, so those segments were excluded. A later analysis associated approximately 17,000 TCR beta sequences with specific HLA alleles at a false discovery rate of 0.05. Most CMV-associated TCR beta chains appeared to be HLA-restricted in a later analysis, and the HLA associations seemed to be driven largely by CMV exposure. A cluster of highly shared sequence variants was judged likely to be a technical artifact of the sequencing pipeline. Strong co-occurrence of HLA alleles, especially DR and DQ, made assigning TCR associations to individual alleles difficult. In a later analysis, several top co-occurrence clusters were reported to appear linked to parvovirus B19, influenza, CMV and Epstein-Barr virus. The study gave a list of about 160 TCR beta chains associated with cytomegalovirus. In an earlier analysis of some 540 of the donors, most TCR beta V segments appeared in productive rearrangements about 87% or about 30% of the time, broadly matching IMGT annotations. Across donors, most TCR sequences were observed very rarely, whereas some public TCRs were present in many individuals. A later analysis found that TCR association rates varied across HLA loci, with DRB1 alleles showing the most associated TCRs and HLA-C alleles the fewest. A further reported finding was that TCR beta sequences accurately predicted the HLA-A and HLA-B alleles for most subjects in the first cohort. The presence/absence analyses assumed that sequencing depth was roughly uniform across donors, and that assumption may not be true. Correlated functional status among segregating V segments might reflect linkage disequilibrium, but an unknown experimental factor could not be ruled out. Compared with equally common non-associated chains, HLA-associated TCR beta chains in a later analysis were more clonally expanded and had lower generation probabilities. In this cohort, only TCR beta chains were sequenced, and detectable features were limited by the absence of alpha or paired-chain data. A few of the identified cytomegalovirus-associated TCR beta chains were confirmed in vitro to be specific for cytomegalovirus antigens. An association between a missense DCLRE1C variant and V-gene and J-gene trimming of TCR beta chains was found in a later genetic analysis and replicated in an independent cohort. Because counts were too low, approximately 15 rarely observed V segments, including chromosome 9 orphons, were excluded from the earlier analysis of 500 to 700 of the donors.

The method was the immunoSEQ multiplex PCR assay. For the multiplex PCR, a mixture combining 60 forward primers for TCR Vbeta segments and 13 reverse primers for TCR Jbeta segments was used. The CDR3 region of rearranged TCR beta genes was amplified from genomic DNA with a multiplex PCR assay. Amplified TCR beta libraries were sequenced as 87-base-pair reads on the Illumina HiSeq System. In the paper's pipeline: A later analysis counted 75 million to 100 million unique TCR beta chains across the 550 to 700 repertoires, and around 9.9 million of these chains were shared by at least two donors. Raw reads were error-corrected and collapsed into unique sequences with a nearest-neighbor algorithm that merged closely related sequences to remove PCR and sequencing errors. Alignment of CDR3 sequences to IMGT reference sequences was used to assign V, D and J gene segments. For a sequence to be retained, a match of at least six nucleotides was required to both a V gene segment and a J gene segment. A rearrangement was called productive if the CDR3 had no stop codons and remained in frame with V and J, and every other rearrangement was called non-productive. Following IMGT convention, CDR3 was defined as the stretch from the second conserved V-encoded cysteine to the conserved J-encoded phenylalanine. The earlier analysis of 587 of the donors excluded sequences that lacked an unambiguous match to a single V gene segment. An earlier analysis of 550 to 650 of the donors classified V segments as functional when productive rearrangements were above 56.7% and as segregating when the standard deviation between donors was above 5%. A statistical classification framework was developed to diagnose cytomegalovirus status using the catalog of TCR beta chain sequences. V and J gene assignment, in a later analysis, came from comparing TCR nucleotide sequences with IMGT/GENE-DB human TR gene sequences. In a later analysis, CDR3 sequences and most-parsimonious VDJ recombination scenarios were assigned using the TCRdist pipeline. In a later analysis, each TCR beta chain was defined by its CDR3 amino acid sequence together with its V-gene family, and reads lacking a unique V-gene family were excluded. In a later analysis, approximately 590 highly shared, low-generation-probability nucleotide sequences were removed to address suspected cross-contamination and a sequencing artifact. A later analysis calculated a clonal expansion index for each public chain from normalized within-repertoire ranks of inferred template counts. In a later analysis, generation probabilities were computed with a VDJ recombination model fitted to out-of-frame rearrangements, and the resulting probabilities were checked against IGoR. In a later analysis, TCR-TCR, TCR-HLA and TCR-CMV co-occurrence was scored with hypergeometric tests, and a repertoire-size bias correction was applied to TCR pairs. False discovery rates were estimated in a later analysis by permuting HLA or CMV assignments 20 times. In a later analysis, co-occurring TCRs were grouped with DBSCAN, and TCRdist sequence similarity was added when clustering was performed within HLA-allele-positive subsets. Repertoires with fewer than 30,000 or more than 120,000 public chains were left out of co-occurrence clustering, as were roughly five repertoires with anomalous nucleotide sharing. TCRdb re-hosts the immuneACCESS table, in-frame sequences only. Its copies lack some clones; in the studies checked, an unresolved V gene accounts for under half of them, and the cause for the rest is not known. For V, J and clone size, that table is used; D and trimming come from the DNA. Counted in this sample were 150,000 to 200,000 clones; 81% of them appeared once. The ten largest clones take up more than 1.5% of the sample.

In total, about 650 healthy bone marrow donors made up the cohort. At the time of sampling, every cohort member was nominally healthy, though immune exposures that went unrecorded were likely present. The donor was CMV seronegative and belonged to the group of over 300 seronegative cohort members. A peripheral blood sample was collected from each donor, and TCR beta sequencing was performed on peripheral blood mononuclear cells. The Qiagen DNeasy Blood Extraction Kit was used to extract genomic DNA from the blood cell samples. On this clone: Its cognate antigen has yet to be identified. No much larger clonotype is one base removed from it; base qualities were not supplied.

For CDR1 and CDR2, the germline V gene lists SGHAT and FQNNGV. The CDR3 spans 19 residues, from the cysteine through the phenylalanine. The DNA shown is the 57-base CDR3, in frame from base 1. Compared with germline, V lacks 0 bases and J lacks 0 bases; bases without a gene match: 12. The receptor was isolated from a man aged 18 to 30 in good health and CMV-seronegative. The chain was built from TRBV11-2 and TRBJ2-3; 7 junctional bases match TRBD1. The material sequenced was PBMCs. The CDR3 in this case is CASSLEAVLKGASTDTQYF. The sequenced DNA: TGTGCCAGCAGCTTAGAAGCGGTCCTAAAGGGGGCTAGCACAGATACGCAGTATTTT.